In its sample, the clone carrying this T cell receptor beta chain was seen once. The sample comes from a study of blood T cell repertoires in COVID-19. Study context: The United States, Italy and Spain supplied acute and convalescent COVID-19 samples. T cells, B-cell-depleted T cells, or PBMCs provided the cDNA or gDNA that served as material.

Sequencing was performed with immunoSEQ multiplex PCR; in TCRdb, only in-frame clones are kept and a portion is missing. The table lists about 140,000 clones, about 83% of them singletons, with 1.6% in the top ten. The CDR3 has 19 residues. Germline V gives CDR1 SGHRS, CDR2 YFSETQ. V lost 0 bases to trimming and J lost 7 bases; unmatched junction nucleotides: 18. The chain couples TRBV5-1 to TRBJ1-2; 10 bases fit TRBD1. The material sequenced was peripheral blood. The source of this sequence is a human donor in a cohort sampled during active COVID-19. CDR3 coding DNA: TGCGCCAGCAGCTTGGCAGTCGGGTTAGGGGACAGGGGACGGAGTGGCTACACCTTC. Its protein is CASSLAVGLGDRGRSGYTF.